Here is one T cell receptor (beta chain) with its context. Its target is unknown. Only healthy Caucasians were included as donors. The data derive from a study of identical twins. Study conclusions and caveats: With abundant cord blood beta clonotypes, insertions were fewer; memory repertoires showed no such pattern.

V was pared by 3 bases and J by 5 bases, with 14 bases between. Germline lookup yields CDR1 KGHSH and CDR2 LQKENI. The CDR3 has 14 amino acids. TCRdb passed the 5' RACE reads through MiXCR, listing each CDR3 protein once. The sample records about 900,000 distinct CDR3 sequences, roughly an eighth being singletons. In addition, the sample was reused for a study of yellow fever vaccine responses in identical twins. From that report: Reportedly, twins showed a vaccine T cell response that looked partly convergent and partly personalized.

Sequences were obtained from PBMCs. The chain couples TRBV18 to TRBJ2-7; D might be TRBD1 (6 bases). This receptor was taken from a woman aged 18-29 years in good health. The CDR3: CASSPRQAAHEQYF. CDR3 DNA: TGTGCCAGCTCACCCAGACAGGCGGCCCACGAGCAGTACTTC. The variable domain in full, completed from reference TRBV18 and TRBJ2-7, reads NAGVMQNPRHLVRRRGQEARLRCSPMKGHSHVYWYRQLPEEGLKFMVYLQKENIIDESGMPKERFSAEFPKEGPSILRIQQVVRGDSAAYFCASSPRQAAHEQYFGPGTRLTVT.